These T cell receptor beta chains were read from a single sample in a study of shared clonotypes between healthy human individuals. Profiling relied on immunoSEQ multiplex PCR, and the TCRdb table lists in-frame clones only, not all of them. The table has 550,000 to 850,000 clones, approximately 72% seen once. Sequenced input: memory CD4+ T cells sorted from blood. The receptors stem from a young woman in good health. Each CDR3 is given with its conserved first and last residue. A D gene is named only where the DNA matches it firmly. Rows may omit the clone size; those that give it use once, few, many or a size class.

j_gene: TRBJ1-5
v_gene: TRBV7-2
d_gene: NA
abundance: NA
CDR3nt: TGTGCCAGCAGCTTAGGTTCGGGGAGCAATCAGCCCCAGCATTTT
CDR3aa: CASSLGSGSNQPQHF

j_gene: TRBJ2-7
v_gene: TRBV28
d_gene: TRBD2
abundance: NA
CDR3nt: TGTGCCAGCACGCCTAGCGGATATAGCTCCTACGAGCAGTACTTC
CDR3aa: CASTPSGYSSYEQYF

j_gene: TRBJ1-3
v_gene: TRBV28
d_gene: NA
abundance: NA
CDR3nt: TGTGCCAGCATTTCCTGGAGGCCTGGAAACACCATATATTTT
CDR3aa: CASISWRPGNTIYF

j_gene: TRBJ1-2
v_gene: TRBV2
d_gene: NA
abundance: NA
CDR3nt: TGTGCCAGCCCCTCCGGCCCCATTACCACTCGAGACTACACCTTC
CDR3aa: CASPSGPITTRDYTF

j_gene: TRBJ2-2
v_gene: TRBV27
d_gene: NA
abundance: NA
CDR3nt: TGTGCCAGCAGTTCCGAACAGGGAGGGGAGCTGTTTTTT
CDR3aa: CASSSEQGGELFF

j_gene: TRBJ2-1
v_gene: TRBV9
d_gene: NA
abundance: NA
CDR3nt: TGTGCCAGCAGCGTAGGGGGGATAAGCACAGACAATGAGCAGTTCTTC
CDR3aa: CASSVGGISTDNEQFF

j_gene: TRBJ2-2
v_gene: TRBV7-3
d_gene: TRBD1
abundance: NA
CDR3nt: TGTGCCAGCAGCTCAGGGACAGGCGCTACCAACACCGGGGAGCTGTTTTTT
CDR3aa: CASSSGTGATNTGELFF

j_gene: TRBJ2-2
v_gene: TRBV7-6
d_gene: TRBD1
abundance: NA
CDR3nt: TGTGCCAGCAGCCGCGGACAGGGGGGTATGACCGGGGAGCTGTTTTTT
CDR3aa: CASSRGQGGMTGELFF

j_gene: TRBJ1-1
v_gene: TRBV5-4
d_gene: TRBD1
abundance: few
CDR3nt: TGTGCCAGCAGCCGGGACAGGGGGAACACTGAAGCTTTCTTT
CDR3aa: CASSRDRGNTEAFF

j_gene: TRBJ2-7
v_gene: TRBV27
d_gene: NA
abundance: once
CDR3nt: TGTGCCAGCAGTAGGGACAACTCTAACTACGAGCAGTACTTC
CDR3aa: CASSRDNSNYEQYF

j_gene: TRBJ2-2
v_gene: TRBV29-1
d_gene: NA
abundance: NA
CDR3nt: TGCAGCGTCTTGAACACCGGGGAGCTGTTTTTT
CDR3aa: CSVLNTGELFF

j_gene: TRBJ2-5
v_gene: TRBV6-1
d_gene: NA
abundance: NA
CDR3nt: TGTGCCAGCAGTCTACAGGGACTTCTCCAAGAGACCCAGTACTTC
CDR3aa: CASSLQGLLQETQYF

j_gene: TRBJ2-7
v_gene: TRBV18
d_gene: NA
abundance: NA
CDR3nt: TGTGCCAGCTCACCACTGAAGACAGAGGTCTCCTACGAGCAGTACTTC
CDR3aa: CASSPLKTEVSYEQYF

j_gene: TRBJ2-1
v_gene: TRBV5-4
d_gene: TRBD2
abundance: NA
CDR3nt: TGTGCCAGCAGCTTTGGAGGGACTAGCGGGAGGCATGAGCAGTTCTTC
CDR3aa: CASSFGGTSGRHEQFF

j_gene: TRBJ2-1
v_gene: TRBV25-1
d_gene: TRBD2
abundance: once
CDR3nt: TGTGCCAGCAGCTCGGGACTAGCGCCCTACAATGAGCAGTTCTTC
CDR3aa: CASSSGLAPYNEQFF

j_gene: TRBJ1-2
v_gene: TRBV9
d_gene: NA
abundance: NA
CDR3nt: TGTGCCAGCAGCGTAGGCCACATGGGGGGCTATGGCTACACCTTC
CDR3aa: CASSVGHMGGYGYTF

j_gene: TRBJ1-1
v_gene: TRBV19
d_gene: NA
abundance: many
CDR3nt: TGTGCCAGTAGTATATCAACAGCTGTAGCTTTCTTT
CDR3aa: CASSISTAVAFF

j_gene: TRBJ1-1
v_gene: TRBV10-2
d_gene: NA
abundance: NA
CDR3nt: TGCGCCAGCAGTGAGGGCGGAGGATACACTGAAGCTTTCTTT
CDR3aa: CASSEGGGYTEAFF

j_gene: TRBJ1-1
v_gene: TRBV5-4
d_gene: NA
abundance: NA
CDR3nt: TGTGCCAGCAGCTACCGAAGAAACACTGAAGCTTTCTTT
CDR3aa: CASSYRRNTEAFF

j_gene: TRBJ2-3
v_gene: TRBV5-1
d_gene: TRBD2
abundance: NA
CDR3nt: TGCGCCAGCAGCTGGAAGCGGGAGCCTCGGTATTTT
CDR3aa: CASSWKREPRYF

j_gene: TRBJ2-5
v_gene: TRBV5-1
d_gene: NA
abundance: NA
CDR3nt: TGCGCCAGCAGCTTGGCCGGCGGACTTCAAGAGACCCAGTACTTC
CDR3aa: CASSLAGGLQETQYF

j_gene: TRBJ2-6
v_gene: TRBV2
d_gene: NA
abundance: NA
CDR3nt: TGTGCCAGCACAGTCAACTCTGGGGCCAACGTCCTGACTTTC
CDR3aa: CASTVNSGANVLTF

j_gene: TRBJ2-3
v_gene: TRBV5-1
d_gene: TRBD2
abundance: NA
CDR3nt: TGCGCCAGCAGCACAGGAGCGGGAGGGCAGGCAGATACGCAGTATTTT
CDR3aa: CASSTGAGGQADTQYF

j_gene: TRBJ2-1
v_gene: TRBV18
d_gene: NA
abundance: NA
CDR3nt: TGTGCCAGCTCACCACCGCAGGGAGGGGGCAATGAGCAGTTCTTC
CDR3aa: CASSPPQGGGNEQFF